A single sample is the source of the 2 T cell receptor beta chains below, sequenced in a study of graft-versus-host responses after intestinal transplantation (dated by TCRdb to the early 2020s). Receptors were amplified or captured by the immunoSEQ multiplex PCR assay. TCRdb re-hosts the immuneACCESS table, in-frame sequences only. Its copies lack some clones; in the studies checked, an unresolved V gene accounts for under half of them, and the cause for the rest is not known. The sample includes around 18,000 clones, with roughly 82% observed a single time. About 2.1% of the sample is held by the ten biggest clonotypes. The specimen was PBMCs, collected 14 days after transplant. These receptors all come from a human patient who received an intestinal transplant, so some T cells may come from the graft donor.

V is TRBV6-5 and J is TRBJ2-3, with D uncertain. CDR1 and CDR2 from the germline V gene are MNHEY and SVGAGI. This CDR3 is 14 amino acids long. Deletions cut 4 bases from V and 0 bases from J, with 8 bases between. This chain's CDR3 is CASSWVNSTDTQYF. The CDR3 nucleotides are TGTGCCAGCAGTTGGGTAAATAGCACAGATACGCAGTATTTT.

Written as DNA, the CDR3 is TGTGCCAGCAGTTACGAGGGAACTGGGGCCAACGTCCTGACTTTC. This sequence encodes CASSYEGTGANVLTF. The genes are TRBV6-5 and TRBJ2-6; D perhaps matches TRBD2 (5 bases). The CDR3 extends over 15 amino acids. Germline V gene lookup returns CDR1 MNHEY and CDR2 SVGAGI. Trimming stripped 2 bases from V and 2 bases from J, with 7 bases between.